These 7 T cell receptor beta chains were all obtained from the same sample, sequenced in a study of blood T cell repertoires in COVID-19. Clones were read by immunoSEQ multiplex PCR, and TCRdb kept only the in-frame ones, dropping some. The sample records approximately 180,000 clones, approximately 90% being singletons. What was sequenced was peripheral blood. The receptor set was obtained from a man aged 40-49 years with active or convalescent COVID-19.

The gene calls are TRBV10-3 and TRBJ1-1, with D unclear. This CDR3 contains 13 residues. The germline CDR1 and CDR2 sequences are ENHRY and SYGVKD. Trimming stripped 6 bases from V and 1 base from J, with 9 bases between. CDR3 sequence: CAIRVSENTEAFF. CDR3 in DNA: TGTGCCATCAGAGTCTCAGAGAACACTGAAGCTTTCTTT.

The chain recombines TRBV5-1 with TRBJ2-3; a possible D gene is TRBD2 (5 bases). Germline assignment: CDR1 SGHRS and CDR2 YFSETQ. V was trimmed by 1 base and J by 8 bases, leaving 11 bases between them. This CDR3 is 13 amino acids long. This CDR3 reads CASSLMRTGTQYF. CDR3 DNA sequence: TGCGCCAGCAGCTTGATGAGGACTGGTACGCAGTATTTT.

The chain recombines TRBV7-9 with TRBJ1-1; weak D call: TRBD1 (6 bases). V was shortened by 6 bases and J by 1 base, with 9 bases between the two germline ends. The CDR3 spans 13 residues. The germline gives CDR1 SEHNR, CDR2 FQNEAQ (reference sequence). The CDR3 region is CASSWTENTEAFF. CDR3 in DNA: TGTGCCAGCAGTTGGACAGAGAACACTGAAGCTTTCTTT.

The rearrangement links TRBV6-5 to TRBJ1-3; the D gene is possibly TRBD1 (6 bases). Germline V gives CDR1 MNHEY, CDR2 SVGAGI. This CDR3 is built from 14 residues. V was cut by 4 bases and J by 2 bases, with 9 bases left in between. The CDR3 loop reads CASSSQGTGNTIYF. The CDR3 nucleotides read TGTGCCAGCAGTTCTCAGGGGACTGGAAACACCATATATTTT.

The chain recombines TRBV9 with TRBJ1-1, with 7 positions matching TRBD1. The CDR3 runs to 15 residues. Trimming took 0 bases from V and 7 from J; bases not matched to a gene: 9. Per the germline V gene, CDR1 is SGDLS and CDR2 is YYNGEE. The CDR3 loop reads CASSVAIGQDLEAFF. The CDR3 DNA follows: TGTGCCAGCAGCGTAGCCATTGGACAGGACCTTGAAGCTTTCTTT.

This rearrangement joins TRBV7-9 to TRBJ1-1, with D possibly being TRBD1 (5 bases). This CDR3 region has 16 residues. V lost 5 bases to trimming and J lost 2 bases, with 18 bases between them. Germline V gene sequence: CDR1 SEHNR, CDR2 FQNEAQ (reference sequence). The CDR3 is CASSPRNGGVNTEAFF. The CDR3 DNA reads TGTGCCAGCAGCCCCCGCAATGGGGGGGTAAACACTGAAGCTTTCTTT.

In its sample, this clone was seen once. V gene TRBV7-2 combines with J gene TRBJ2-3, with TRBD1 identical over 11 bases. The ends lost 1 base at V and 3 bases at J; junction bases unmatched: 6. The length of the CDR3 is 17 residues. Germline values: CDR1 SGHTA, CDR2 FQGNSA. This CDR3 is CASSLVGQGGGTDTQYF. In DNA, the CDR3 is TGTGCCAGCAGCTTAGTGGGACAGGGGGGTGGAACAGATACGCAGTATTTT.